The 2 T cell receptor beta chains given below trace back to one sample, sequenced in a study of cytomegalovirus exposure and HLA in healthy donors. Amplification used 60 Vbeta primers and 13 Jbeta primers. The data were produced by immunoSEQ multiplex PCR, yet TCRdb's version contains in-frame clones alone and is incomplete. The sample yields about 85,000 clones, roughly 80% seen once. Source material: PBMCs. Every receptor here comes from a man aged 50-59 years in good health and CMV-seropositive.

CDR3 bases: TGCGCCAGCAGCAACCGCAGGGGATGGACTGAAGCTTTCTTT. It encodes CASSNRRGWTEAFF. This sequence joins TRBV4-3 and TRBJ1-1; the D gene is possibly TRBD1 (6 bases). The V gene's germline CDR1 is LGHNA and CDR2 YSLEER. The V gene lost 5 bases and the J gene lost 5 bases, with 15 bases spanning the gap. The length of the CDR3 is 14 residues.

This chain connects TRBV7-9 to TRBJ2-6; 7 nucleotides agree with TRBD1. From germline, CDR1 is SEHNR and CDR2 FQNEAQ (reference sequence). V trimming: 5 bases; J trimming: 1 base; junction bases outside the gene matches: 2. The CDR3 length is 15 residues. The CDR3 DNA follows: TGTGCCAGCAGCGAACAGGGGTCTGGGGCCAACGTCCTGACTTTC. Translation gives CASSEQGSGANVLTF.